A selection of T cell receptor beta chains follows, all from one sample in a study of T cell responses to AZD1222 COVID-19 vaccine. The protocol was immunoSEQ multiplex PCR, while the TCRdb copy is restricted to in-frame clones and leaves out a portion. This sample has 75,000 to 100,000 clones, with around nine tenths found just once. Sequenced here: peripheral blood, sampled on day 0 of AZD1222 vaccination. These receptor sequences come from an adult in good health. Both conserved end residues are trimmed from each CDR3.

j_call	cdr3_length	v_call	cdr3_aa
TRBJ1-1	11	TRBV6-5	ASSWTRGAEAF
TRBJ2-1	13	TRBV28	ASSRPGTGGNEQF
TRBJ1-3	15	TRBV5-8	ASSCAPGQGGGNTIY
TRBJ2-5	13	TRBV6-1	ASSEVGTGGETQY
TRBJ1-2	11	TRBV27	ASSFNRGLGYT
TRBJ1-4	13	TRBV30	AWSVRRTGGEKLF
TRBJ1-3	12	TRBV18	ASSPDSLENTIY
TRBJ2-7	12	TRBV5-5	ATSGQSSSYEQY
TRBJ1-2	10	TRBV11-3	ASSDGGDGYT
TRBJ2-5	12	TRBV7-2	ASSLAASQETQY
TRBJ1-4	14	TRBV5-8	ASSQGQGTANEKLF
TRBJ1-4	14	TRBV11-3	ASSLDGQGANEKLF
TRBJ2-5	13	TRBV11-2	ASRGKWRVEETQY
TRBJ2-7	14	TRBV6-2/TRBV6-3	ASSYSSGALLYEQY
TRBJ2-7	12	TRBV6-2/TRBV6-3	ASSDWPVSYEQY
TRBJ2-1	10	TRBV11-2	ASSSNSNEQF
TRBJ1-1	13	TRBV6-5	ASISSGGRRTEAF
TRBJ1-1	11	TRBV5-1	ASSSDRLGEAF
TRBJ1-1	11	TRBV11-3	ASSSAGATEAF
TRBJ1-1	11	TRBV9	ASSQGRGTEAF
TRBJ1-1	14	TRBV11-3	ASSLMAGGVDTEAF
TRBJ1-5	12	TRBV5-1	ASSLAGEGQPQH
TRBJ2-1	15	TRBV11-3	ASRPGTSGGENNEQF
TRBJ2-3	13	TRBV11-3	ASSVSGLAKHTQY
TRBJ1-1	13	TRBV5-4	ASSSRGRFDTEAF
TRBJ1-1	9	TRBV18	ASSSYVEAF
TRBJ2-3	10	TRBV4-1	ASSALADTQY
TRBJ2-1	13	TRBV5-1	ASRYSGGAFDEQF
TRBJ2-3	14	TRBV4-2	ASSLQTSGGADTQY
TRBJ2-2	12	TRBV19	ASRAGRITGELF
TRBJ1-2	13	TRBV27	ASSLSSQGLYGYT
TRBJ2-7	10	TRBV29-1	SVGGDSYEQY
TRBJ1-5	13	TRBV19	ASSMEGGRNQPQH
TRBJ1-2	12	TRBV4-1	ASSQERTGGGYT
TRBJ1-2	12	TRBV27	ASSLSAGPYGYT
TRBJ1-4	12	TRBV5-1	ASSEGFANEKLF
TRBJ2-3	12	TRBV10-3	AISESTSTDTQY
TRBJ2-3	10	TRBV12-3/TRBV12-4	ATAPGTDTQY
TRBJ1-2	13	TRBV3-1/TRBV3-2	ASSQLQGEDKGYT
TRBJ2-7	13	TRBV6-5	ASRRTGGFSYEQY
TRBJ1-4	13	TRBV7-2	ASSLGASRNEKLF
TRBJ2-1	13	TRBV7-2	ASSPRPGGRDEQF
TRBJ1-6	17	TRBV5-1	ASSLDSGIGVSYNSPLH